This T cell receptor (beta chain) was sequenced during a study of early stage breast cancer tumors. Notes on the study in general: Most shared enriched TCRB sequences were commonly generated ones.

Comments on this clone: Its antigen is not known.

Germline CDR1 reads PRHDT; CDR2 reads FYEKMQ (reference sequence). CDR3 size: 15 residues. The trim removed 4 bases at V and 4 bases at J, leaving 5 bases unmatched. Profiling relied on immunoSEQ multiplex PCR, and the TCRdb table lists in-frame clones only, not all of them. The sample lists roughly 49,000 clones; about 77% were seen once. The sample comprised blood. This sequence joins TRBV13 and TRBJ2-1, with 9 bases lining up with TRBD2. This sequence was found in a person aged 40 to 49 with breast cancer. CDR3 in amino acids: CASSSGTSRYNEQFF. The CDR3 DNA follows: TGTGCCAGCAGCTCAGGGACTAGCAGATACAATGAGCAGTTCTTC.